These 22 T cell receptor beta chains share one sample of origin, sequenced in a study of CD8 T cells in ankylosing spondylitis. Via MiXCR, TCRdb re-called the 5' RACE reads, giving one row per CDR3 protein. The sample comprises 380,000 or so distinct CDR3 sequences, roughly 20% of which are singletons, and less than 15% rests with the top ten. Material: blood, either unsorted or a sorted T cell fraction (not recorded which). Receptors originate from a male donor with ankylosing spondylitis or in good health (not recorded which).

This clonotype was observed a few times. V is TRBV9 and J is TRBJ2-7; 10 bases agree with TRBD2. The CDR3 runs 19 residues. V trimming: 4 bases; J trimming: 3 bases; junction bases outside the gene matches: 19. Germline CDR1 and CDR2: SGDLS and YYNGEE. The CDR3 DNA is TGTGCCAGCAGCCCTCTAGCGGGGGCCCTCCCGACGAGCGGCTACGAGCAGTACTTC. Amino acid sequence: CASSPLAGALPTSGYEQYF. The full variable domain, its missing parts supplied by reference TRBV9 and TRBJ2-7, is DSGVTQTPKHLITATGQRVTLRCSPRSGDLSVYWYQQSLDQGLQFLIQYYNGEERAKGNILERFSAQQFPDLHSELNLSSLELGDSALYFCASSPLAGALPTSGYEQYFGPGTRLTVT.

The rearrangement joins TRBV7-9 to TRBJ2-4, with a weak D call TRBD2 (5 bases). CDR1 and CDR2 from the germline V gene are SEHNR and FQNEAQ (reference sequence). V lost 5 bases, J lost 1 base, and 12 bases lay in between. The CDR3 consists of 15 residues. CDR3 nucleotides: TGTGCCAGCAGCCGCACACGGGATGCCAAAAACATTCAGTACTTC. Protein product: CASSRTRDAKNIQYF. Full variable domain (remainder filled in from reference TRBV7-9 and TRBJ2-4): DTGVSQNPRHKITKRGQNVTFRCDPISEHNRLYWYRQTLGQGPEFLTYFQNEAQLEKSRLLSDRFSAERPKGSFSTLEIQRTEQGDSAMYLCASSRTRDAKNIQYFGAGTRLSVL.

V usage is TRBV12-3 or TRBV12-4 and J usage is TRBJ2-2; 7 positions agree with TRBD2. The CDR3 runs 14 residues. The V segment lost 10 bases and the J segment 6 bases; nucleotides outside the gene matches: 11. The CDR3 DNA is TGTGCCACCAGCGGGGAGGGAGGCTCCGGGGAGCTGTTTTTT. The encoded protein is CATSGEGGSGELFF.

The chain has TRBV5-1 and TRBJ2-5, with D perhaps TRBD1 (5 bases). Trimming removed 0 bases at V and 4 bases at J, with 13 bases between. The germline CDR1 and CDR2 sequences are SGHRS and YFSETQ. CDR3 size: 15 residues. The CDR3 DNA sequence: TGCGCCAGCAGCTTGGAGTCAGGGTTCCCAGAGACCCAGTACTTC. It specifies CASSLESGFPETQYF.

This clonotype was found a few times. This chain connects TRBV28 to TRBJ1-2, with 7 bases lining up with TRBD1. The CDR3 extends over 13 amino acids. The germline V gene has CDR1 MDHEN and CDR2 SYDVKM. With V trimmed by 5 bases and J by 6 bases, 6 bases remained unmatched. This CDR3 reads CASSPRQGNGYTF. The CDR3 DNA follows: TGTGCCAGCAGTCCCCGACAGGGCAATGGCTACACCTTC.

The chain is built from TRBV20-1 and TRBJ1-1; D gene unclear. The germline V and J ends were trimmed by 3 bases and 0 bases, with 17 bases remaining between them. Germline-derived CDR1 and CDR2 are DFQATT and SNEGSKA (reference sequence). This CDR3 has 16 residues. The CDR3 here is CSASQFPGPMNTEAFF. The CDR3 DNA sequence: TGCAGTGCTAGTCAGTTCCCCGGGCCTATGAACACTGAAGCTTTCTTT.

This chain links TRBV21-1 with TRBJ2-2; TRBD1 is the table's D call and was not checked against the DNA. TRBV21-1 is marked as a pseudogene. This CDR3 contains 16 residues. The CDR3 sequence is CASTIGQQVNTGELFF. CDR3 nucleotides: TGTGCCAGCACCATAGGACAGCAGGTGAACACCGGGGAGCTGTTTTTT.

The rearrangement uses TRBV5-1 and TRBJ2-7, with D unresolved. The CDR3 has 15 amino acids. The germline CDR1 and CDR2 sequences are SGHRS and YFSETQ. V was clipped by 3 bases and J by 2 bases, with 15 bases between them. CDR3: CASSSPDGPTYEQYF. As DNA, the CDR3 is TGCGCCAGCAGCTCACCGGACGGGCCGACCTACGAGCAGTACTTC.

This sequence joins TRBV5-8 and TRBJ2-3, with D unresolved. Germline lookup yields CDR1 SGHTS and CDR2 YDEGEE. This CDR3 spans 13 amino acids. V was trimmed by 7 bases and J by 6 bases, leaving 15 bases between them. The CDR3 spells CASLEPLADTQYF. Here the CDR3 DNA reads TGTGCCAGCCTGGAGCCCCTTGCGGATACGCAGTATTTT.

This clonotype was seen many times. V usage is TRBV5-1 and J usage is TRBJ2-7, with a possible D match to TRBD2 (6 bases). CDR1 is SGHRS and CDR2 is YFSETQ in the germline V gene. V was clipped by 5 bases and J by 2 bases, with 14 bases between them. This CDR3 is built from 14 residues. The CDR3 spells CASRWGTETYEQYF. Here the CDR3 DNA reads TGCGCCAGCAGATGGGGGACTGAGACCTACGAGCAGTACTTC.

The V gene is TRBV27, the J gene TRBJ2-3; 12 bases are a match to TRBD2. Germline CDR1 is MNHEY and CDR2 is SMNVEV (reference sequence). The ends lost 3 bases at V and 1 base at J; junction bases unmatched: 5. This CDR3 has 17 amino acids. In nucleotides, the CDR3 is TGTGCCAGCAGTTTGCCGCGACTAGCGGGGGGCACAGATACGCAGTATTTT. Translated, it gives CASSLPRLAGGTDTQYF.

The rearrangement joins TRBV10-2 to TRBJ2-7, with D maybe TRBD1 (5 bases). Germline loops: CDR1 WSHSY, CDR2 SAAADI. The V and J ends lost 8 bases and 3 bases respectively, with 17 bases between them. CDR3 length: 14 amino acids. The CDR3 sequence: CASGHSQELYEQYF. The CDR3 nucleotides are TGCGCCAGCGGACATTCACAGGAGCTCTACGAGCAGTACTTC.

The chain joins TRBV29-1 to TRBJ2-1; TRBD2 matches at 9 bases. This CDR3 is 13 amino acids long. V lost 5 bases and J lost 7; bases outside the gene matches: 6. CDR1 and CDR2 (germline): SQVTM, ANQGSEA. CDR3 loop: CSVIAGARNEQFF. The CDR3 DNA sequence: TGCAGCGTTATAGCGGGGGCGAGGAATGAGCAGTTCTTC.

This clonotype was counted between two and nine times. The chain employs TRBV4-1 and TRBJ2-7; TRBD1 aligns across 8 bases. The J segment lost 3 bases and the V segment lost 4 bases, leaving 8 bases of the junction unmatched. This CDR3 is 15 amino acids long. Germline loops: CDR1 MGHRA, CDR2 YSYEKL. The CDR3 coding sequence is TGCGCCAGCAGCCCTGGAGGGACAGGCGACTACGAGCAGTACTTC. Protein: CASSPGGTGDYEQYF.

The chain carries TRBV28 and TRBJ2-7; D uncertain. Trimming pared 7 bases from V and 4 bases from J, leaving 8 bases between. Per the germline V gene, CDR1 is MDHEN and CDR2 is SYDVKM. This CDR3 has 11 residues. For the CDR3, the DNA is TGTGCCAGCACCCAATCGTACGAGCAGTACTTC. Translation: CASTQSYEQYF.

This clonotype has just a few counts. Here the CDR3 reads CSVVGTNTGELFF. The CDR3 nucleotides read TGCAGCGTTGTTGGGACGAACACCGGGGAGCTGTTTTTT. The genes are TRBV29-1 and TRBJ2-2; D gene ambiguous. Trimming shortened V by 4 bases and J by 0 bases, and 6 bases separated the two germline ends. Per the germline V gene, CDR1 is SQVTM and CDR2 is ANQGSEA. This CDR3 comprises 13 residues.

V is TRBV6-1 and J is TRBJ1-2, with D uncertain. This CDR3 comprises 15 residues. The V end was cut by 5 bases, the J end by 4 bases, with 17 bases between. CDR1 and CDR2 (germline): MNHNS, SASEGT. The CDR3 coding sequence is TGTGCCAGCAGTACCCTTCCTCGGGGTGGCTATGGCTACACCTTC. Translated: CASSTLPRGGYGYTF.

CDR3 sequence: CSARGVGARHTGELFF. CDR3 DNA: TGCAGTGCTAGAGGGGTGGGGGCTCGGCACACCGGGGAGCTGTTTTTT. The chain couples TRBV20-1 to TRBJ2-2, with D possibly TRBD1 on 6 matching bases. Germline V gives CDR1 DFQATT, CDR2 SNEGSKA (reference sequence). The CDR3 contains 16 residues. Between the trimmed V and J ends, which lost 1 base and 3 bases, there was a span of 15 bases.

Many counts were recorded for this clonotype. The chain uses TRBV7-9 and TRBJ1-5; 11 bases are shared with TRBD1. V was pared by 5 bases and J by 2 bases, with 2 bases of the junction left unmatched. The CDR3 is 15 residues long. The germline V gene encodes CDR1 SEHNR and CDR2 FQNEAQ (reference sequence). The CDR3 loop reads CASSGQGAGNQPQHF. The CDR3 bases are TGTGCCAGCAGCGGACAGGGGGCGGGCAATCAGCCCCAGCATTTT.

The J gene is TRBJ2-5, the V gene TRBV10-2, with 10 bases matching TRBD2. The CDR3 totals 15 residues. Germline V lookup: CDR1 WSHSY, CDR2 SAAADI. Trimming cost V 7 bases and J 5 bases; bases outside gene matches: 10. The CDR3 sequence is CASIRSGGAWETQYF. The DNA of the CDR3 is TGCGCCAGCATTAGGAGCGGGGGGGCATGGGAGACCCAGTACTTC.

This clonotype was seen only a few times. The chain has TRBV27 and TRBJ2-7; possible D gene TRBD2, 5 bases. V was trimmed by 6 bases and J by 0 bases, leaving 15 bases between them. CDR1 is MNHEY, CDR2 SMNVEV, per germline (reference sequence). This CDR3 comprises 15 residues. CDR3 in amino acids: CASSPTTGLSYEQYF. DNA for the CDR3: TGTGCCAGCAGCCCCACTACCGGACTCTCCTACGAGCAGTACTTC.

This clonotype has at least ten counts. J is TRBJ2-3 and V is TRBV21-1; the table names TRBD2, a call not compared with the DNA. TRBV21-1 is termed a pseudogene. The CDR3 length is 15 residues. CDR3 residues: CASSRTSGDTDTQYF. In nucleotides, the CDR3 is TGTGCCAGCAGCAGGACTAGCGGGGACACAGATACGCAGTATTTT.